This T cell receptor (beta chain) was obtained from a study of response to subunit inactivated influenza vaccine. TCRdb re-called the RT-PCR reads through MiXCR, storing one row per CDR3 protein. The sample shows 590,000 or so distinct CDR3 sequences, less than 15% of them seen only once. This clonotype was counted a few times. The length of the CDR3 is 15 residues. J lost 5 bases, V lost 2 bases, and 8 bases had no gene match. Here the sequenced sample was PBMCs from blood, taken 14 days before vaccination. This chain links TRBV12-3 or TRBV12-4 with TRBJ2-5, with 7 bases lining up with TRBD2. The receptor's source is a man aged 45-65 years who received an inactivated influenza vaccine. Here the CDR3 reads CASSLKVAGGETQYF. CDR3 sequence (DNA): TGTGCCAGCAGTTTAAAAGTAGCGGGTGGCGAGACCCAGTACTTC.